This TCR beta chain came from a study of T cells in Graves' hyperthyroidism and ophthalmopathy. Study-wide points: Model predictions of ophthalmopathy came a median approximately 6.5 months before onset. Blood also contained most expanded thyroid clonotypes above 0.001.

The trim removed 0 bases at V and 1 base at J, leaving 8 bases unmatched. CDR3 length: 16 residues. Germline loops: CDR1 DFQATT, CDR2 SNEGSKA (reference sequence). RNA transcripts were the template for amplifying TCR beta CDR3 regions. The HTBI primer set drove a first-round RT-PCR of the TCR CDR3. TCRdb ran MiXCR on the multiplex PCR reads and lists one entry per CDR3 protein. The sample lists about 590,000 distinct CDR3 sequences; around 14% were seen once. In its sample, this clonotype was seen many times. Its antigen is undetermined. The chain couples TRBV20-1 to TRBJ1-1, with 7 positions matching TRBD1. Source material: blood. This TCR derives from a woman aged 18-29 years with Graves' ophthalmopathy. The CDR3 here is CSAREPTGVENTEAFF. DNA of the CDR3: TGCAGTGCTAGAGAGCCCACAGGGGTTGAGAACACTGAAGCTTTCTTT.